The 27 T cell receptor beta chains below come from one sample, sequenced in a study of beta chain features in type 1 diabetes. Expressed TCRB transcripts were sequenced after all isolated RNA was converted to cDNA. Profiled with immunoSEQ multiplex PCR; TCRdb holds only in-frame clones, not every one. The table records about 620,000 clones, 15% to 19% of them present only once. Sample: naive CD4+ T cells from blood. The receptors shown here come from a man between 18 and 35 years old in good health.

In this sample, this clone turned up a few times. The chain combines TRBV28 with TRBJ1-1; D call uncertain. CDR3 size: 14 residues. Germline CDR1 is MDHEN and CDR2 is SYDVKM. The CDR3 region has the DNA TGTGGCTCGAGGCCTCCTTTATCGAACACTGAAGCTTTCTTT. Translation gives CGSRPPLSNTEAFF.

The chain combines TRBV27 with TRBJ2-3, with 8 positions matching TRBD1. The CDR3 contains 15 residues. Trimming cost V 7 bases and J 3 bases; bases outside gene matches: 9. The germline V gene has CDR1 MNHEY and CDR2 SMNVEV (reference sequence). Here the CDR3 reads CASNIRGRSTDTQYF. CDR3 coding DNA: TGTGCCAGCAATATCAGGGGGCGTTCGACAGATACGCAGTATTTT.

V and J are TRBV6-5 and TRBJ2-1; D tentatively fits TRBD1 or TRBD2 (5 bases each). The CDR3 totals 15 residues. Germline V gene lookup returns CDR1 MNHEY and CDR2 SVGAGI. Trimming cost V 6 bases and J 8 bases, with 20 bases left between them. The CDR3 DNA is TGTGCCAGCAGAGAGCTAGCCTCCCTGGGGGATGAGCAGTTCTTC. Translation: CASRELASLGDEQFF.

This clone has more than one count but fewer than ten. One junction end does not reproduce the germline sequence, and a read error may be involved. The chain uses TRBV7-7 and TRBJ2-7, with D possibly called TRBD1 or TRBD2 (5 bases each). CDR1 is SSHAT and CDR2 is FNYEAQ in the germline V gene (reference sequence). The CDR3 has 15 amino acids. CDR3 DNA: TGTGCTAGCAGCTCAGGGCTGGGACCGGTCTACGAGCAGTACTTC. It yields the protein CASSSGLGPVYEQYF.

V usage is TRBV18 and J usage is TRBJ2-4; D is possibly TRBD1 or TRBD2 (5 bases each). Trimming removed 4 bases from V and 2 bases from J, with 12 bases in between. Germline CDR1 reads KGHSH; CDR2 reads LQKENI. The CDR3 consists of 15 residues. Here the CDR3 DNA reads TGTGCCAGCTCACTAATGAGGGGTACCAAAAACATTCAGTACTTC. It codes for CASSLMRGTKNIQYF. The full variable domain, with the rest looked up from reference TRBV18 and TRBJ2-4, is NAGVMQNPRHLVRRRGQEARLRCSPMKGHSHVYWYRQLPEEGLKFMVYLQKENIIDESGMPKERFSAEFPKEGPSILRIQQVVRGDSAAYFCASSLMRGTKNIQYFGAGTRLSVL.

In this sample, this clone turned up a few times. The chain employs TRBV7-9 and TRBJ1-1, with D tentatively TRBD1 (6 bases). The CDR3 covers 15 residues. V shed 5 bases and J shed 4 bases, with 17 bases lying between them. Germline V gene sequence: CDR1 SEHNR, CDR2 FQNEAQ (reference sequence). The CDR3 protein is CASSPGQWEFTEAFF. The CDR3 bases are TGTGCCAGCAGCCCAGGACAGTGGGAGTTCACTGAAGCTTTCTTT.

The chain has TRBV14 and TRBJ2-1, with TRBD1 identical over 8 bases. The CDR3 is 14 amino acids. With 3 bases clipped from V and 6 bases from J, the junction kept 4 bases outside the gene matches. Germline V gene sequence: CDR1 SGHDN, CDR2 FVKESK. CDR3 in amino acids: CASSHRGRINEQFF. The CDR3 nucleotides are TGTGCCAGCAGCCACAGGGGGCGCATCAATGAGCAGTTCTTC.

This clone showed up just a few times. This chain joins TRBV7-2 and TRBJ2-7, with D maybe TRBD2 (6 bases). The V gene lost 5 bases and the J gene lost 2 bases, with 10 bases spanning the gap. The V gene's germline CDR1 is SGHTA and CDR2 FQGNSA. CDR3 length equals 13 residues. CDR3 protein: CASSRAGTYEQYF. The CDR3 DNA is TGTGCCAGCAGCCGGGCGGGGACCTACGAGCAGTACTTC.

This clone was detected a few times. The chain joins TRBV10-3 to TRBJ1-6, with D perhaps TRBD1 (5 bases). Trimming stripped 7 bases from V and 9 bases from J, with 16 bases between. Germline V gives CDR1 ENHRY, CDR2 SYGVKD. CDR3 length: 14 amino acids. CDR3 in amino acids: CAIKSPQGLSPLHF. The CDR3 nucleotides read TGTGCCATCAAATCGCCCCAGGGCCTTTCACCCCTCCACTTT.

This clone was detected only a few times. This chain connects TRBV27 to TRBJ2-1; D is unclear. Trimming took off 6 bases at V and 3 bases at J, with 3 bases between the two ends. This CDR3 spans 11 amino acids. The germline CDR1 and CDR2 sequences are MNHEY and SMNVEV (reference sequence). DNA for the CDR3: TGTGCCAGCAGACTCTACAATGAGCAGTTCTTC. Translated, it gives CASRLYNEQFF.

As concerns this clone: One end of the junction is discordant with germline, which a read error may explain. The chain uses TRBV7-2 and TRBJ2-1, with D possibly matching TRBD2 (6 bases). CDR1 is SGHTA and CDR2 is FQGNSA in the germline V gene. The CDR3 is 15 residues long. The CDR3 region has the DNA TGTGCCAGCAGTTTAGGAATCGGGAGAGTCAATGAGCAGTTCTTC. This gives the protein CASSLGIGRVNEQFF.

This clone was seen a few times. The chain uses TRBV29-1 and TRBJ1-1; D not resolved. There are 13 residues in the CDR3. V lost 6 bases and J 0 bases, leaving 11 bases between the germline ends. The germline V gene encodes CDR1 SQVTM and CDR2 ANQGSEA. As DNA, the CDR3 is TGCAGCGTCACCCGGGATCTGAACACTGAAGCTTTCTTT. It translates to CSVTRDLNTEAFF.

The J gene is TRBJ1-1, the V gene TRBV20-1; 7 bases match TRBD1. This CDR3 has 10 residues. Germline lookup yields CDR1 DFQATT and CDR2 SNEGSKA (reference sequence). The CDR3 region is CSAGGTEAFF. In DNA, the CDR3 is TGCAGCGCAGGGGGGACTGAAGCTTTCTTT.

The CDR3 nucleotides are TGTGCCAGCAGGCCCGGGAGCAACAATCAGCCCCAGCATTTT. It translates to CASRPGSNNQPQHF. The V gene is TRBV28, the J gene TRBJ1-5, with unresolved D. The V end lost 6 bases, the J end lost 3 bases, and 12 bases lay between the germline ends. The germline V gene has CDR1 MDHEN and CDR2 SYDVKM. The CDR3 extends over 14 amino acids. Together with reference TRBV28 and TRBJ1-5, the CDR3 gives the full variable domain: DVKVTQSSRYLVKRTGEKVFLECVQDMDHENMFWYRQDPGLGLRLIYFSYDVKMKEKGDIPEGYSVSREKKERFSLILESASTNQTSMYLCASRPGSNNQPQHFGDGTRLSIL.

This clone came up a few times. J is TRBJ2-5 and V is TRBV2; 9 bases match TRBD2. CDR1 SNHLY and CDR2 FYNNEI come from the germline V gene. The V gene end was trimmed by 6 bases and the J gene end by 2 bases; junction bases not matched to a gene: 4. The CDR3 is made up of 14 amino acids. The CDR3 is CASSLAGRQETQYF. As DNA, the CDR3 is TGTGCCAGCAGCCTAGCGGGACGACAAGAGACCCAGTACTTC. The whole variable domain, remainder taken from reference TRBV2 and TRBJ2-5, is EPEVTQTPSHQVTQMGQEVILRCVPISNHLYFYWYRQILGQKVEFLVSFYNNEISEKSEIFDDQFSVERPDGSNFTLKIRSTKLEDSAMYFCASSLAGRQETQYFGPGTRLLVL.

This clone was observed a single time. Other DNA sequences within the sample encode an identical CDR3. This chain uses TRBV18 with TRBJ1-1; no clear D gene. This CDR3 has 13 amino acids. Deletions cut 2 bases from V and 0 bases from J, with 4 bases between. CDR1 and CDR2 (germline): KGHSH, LQKENI. CDR3 loop: CASSPGMNTEAFF. The CDR3, as DNA: TGTGCCAGCTCACCAGGCATGAACACTGAAGCTTTCTTT.

This clone was seen a handful of times. This chain connects TRBV5-6 to TRBJ1-2; D unresolved. Germline V gene lookup returns CDR1 SGHDT and CDR2 YYEEEE. Trimming shortened V by 1 base and J by 7 bases, and 5 bases separated the two germline ends. The CDR3 runs to 11 residues. In nucleotides, the CDR3 is TGTGCCAGCAGCTTGTTCGGTGGCTACACCTTC. It is translated as CASSLFGGYTF. The whole variable domain, remainder taken from reference TRBV5-6 and TRBJ1-2, is DAGVTQSPTHLIKTRGQQVTLRCSPKSGHDTVSWYQQALGQGPQFIFQYYEEEERQRGNFPDRFSGHQFPNYSSELNVNALLLGDSALYLCASSLFGGYTFGSGTRLTVV.

The V gene is TRBV10-3, the J gene TRBJ1-2; the match to TRBD1 covers 7 bases. The ends lost 10 bases at V and 3 bases at J; junction bases unmatched: 8. Germline V lookup: CDR1 ENHRY, CDR2 SYGVKD. This CDR3 is 13 amino acids long. Here the CDR3 reads CATEKGQDYGYTF. In DNA form, the CDR3 reads TGTGCCACGGAAAAAGGACAGGACTATGGCTACACCTTC.

The chain combines TRBV7-3 with TRBJ1-2; D ambiguous. The CDR3 totals 15 residues. Between the trimmed V and J ends, which lost 5 bases and 6 bases, there was a span of 19 bases. The germline V gene has CDR1 SGHTA and CDR2 FQGTGA. CDR3 amino acids: CASSPSGPTNDGYTF. The CDR3 DNA is TGTGCCAGCAGCCCTTCGGGTCCCACTAATGATGGCTACACCTTC.

The chain joins TRBV11-2 to TRBJ2-3; 14 nucleotides agree with TRBD2. Germline CDR1 is SGHAT and CDR2 is FQNNGV. Trimming at V came to 5 bases and at J to 2 bases, leaving 3 bases not matched to a gene. This CDR3 is built from 16 residues. The CDR3 spells CASSRTSGRTTDTQYF. The CDR3 region has the DNA TGTGCCAGCAGCCGGACTAGCGGGAGGACCACAGATACGCAGTATTTT.

V usage is TRBV5-1 and J usage is TRBJ1-1; D remains ambiguous. Germline loops: CDR1 SGHRS, CDR2 YFSETQ. The CDR3 contains 14 residues. V was trimmed by 5 bases and J by 0 bases, leaving 11 bases between them. The CDR3, as DNA: TGCGCCAGCAGAATCAGCCTTCTGAACACTGAAGCTTTCTTT. Protein product: CASRISLLNTEAFF.

The chain couples TRBV10-3 to TRBJ1-5; D is possibly TRBD1 (6 bases). With 6 bases removed from V and 0 bases from J, the gap between germline ends came to 15 bases. Germline CDR1 is ENHRY and CDR2 is SYGVKD. CDR3 length: 16 residues. In nucleotides, the CDR3 is TGTGCCATCAGCCGGGACATAACCGATAGCAATCAGCCCCAGCATTTT. Encoded protein: CAISRDITDSNQPQHF.

This clone was seen a few times. The J gene is TRBJ2-1, the V gene TRBV5-1; 7 bases fit TRBD1. The ends lost 5 bases at V and 6 bases at J; junction bases unmatched: 8. The CDR3 loop spans 14 amino acids. Germline assignment: CDR1 SGHRS and CDR2 YFSETQ. CDR3 DNA: TGCGCCAGCAGTGGGACAGAGACTACCAATGAGCAGTTCTTC. Protein: CASSGTETTNEQFF.

This clone has just a few counts. This chain joins TRBV15 and TRBJ1-5, with 8 bases that match TRBD1. The CDR3 spans 17 residues. Germline V gene data show CDR1 as LNHNV and CDR2 as YYDKDF (reference sequence). V dropped 0 bases and J dropped 1; count of bases not matched to a gene: 5. This CDR3 is CATSRDVWTGSNQPQHF. The CDR3 DNA reads as TGTGCCACCAGCAGAGATGTCTGGACAGGGAGCAATCAGCCCCAGCATTTT. Drawing the rest from reference TRBV15 and TRBJ1-5, the complete variable domain is DAMVIQNPRYQVTQFGKPVTLSCSQTLNHNVMYWYQQKSSQAPKLLFHYYDKDFNNEADTPDNFQSRRPNTSFCFLDIRSPGLGDTAMYLCATSRDVWTGSNQPQHFGDGTRLSIL.

This clone has a handful of counts. The J gene is TRBJ1-1, the V gene TRBV10-3; 9 bases align to TRBD1. The germline gives CDR1 ENHRY, CDR2 SYGVKD. The CDR3 contains 14 residues. V shed 6 bases, J shed 2 bases, and the junction held 4 bases outside the gene matches. The chain's CDR3 is CAIRRDRENTEAFF. In DNA form, the CDR3 reads TGTGCCATCAGGAGGGACAGGGAAAACACTGAAGCTTTCTTT.

The genes are TRBV7-9 and TRBJ2-7; 8 bases are shared with TRBD1. The CDR3 has 15 residues. The V and J ends lost 5 bases and 3 bases, in that order; junction bases with no gene match: 9. The germline V gene has CDR1 SEHNR and CDR2 FQNEAQ (reference sequence). The CDR3 bases are TGTGCCAGCAGCCCCCCCGGGACAGGCTACTACGAGCAGTACTTC. Residues: CASSPPGTGYYEQYF.

This chain uses TRBV4-2 with TRBJ2-7; TRBD1 matches 8 bases. Trimming cost V 4 bases and J 0 bases; bases outside gene matches: 20. Germline CDR1 reads LGHNA; CDR2 reads YNFKEQ. The CDR3 consists of 20 residues. CDR3 bases: TGTGCCAGCAGCCGAACCCCTGGACAGGGTTATTCGCGGATCTCCTACGAGCAGTACTTC. This sequence encodes CASSRTPGQGYSRISYEQYF.